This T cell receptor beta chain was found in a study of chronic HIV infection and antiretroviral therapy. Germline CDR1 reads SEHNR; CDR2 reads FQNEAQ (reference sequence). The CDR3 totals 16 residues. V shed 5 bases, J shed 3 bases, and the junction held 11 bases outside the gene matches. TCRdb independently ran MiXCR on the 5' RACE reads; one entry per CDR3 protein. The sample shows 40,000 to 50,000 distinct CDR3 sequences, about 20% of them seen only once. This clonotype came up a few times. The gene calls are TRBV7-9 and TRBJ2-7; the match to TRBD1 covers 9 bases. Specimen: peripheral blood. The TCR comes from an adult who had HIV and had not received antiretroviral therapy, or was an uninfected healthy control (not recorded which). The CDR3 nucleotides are TGTGCCAGCAGCCGGAAAGGGGGACAGGGAAACTACGAGCAGTACTTC. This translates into CASSRKGGQGNYEQYF.